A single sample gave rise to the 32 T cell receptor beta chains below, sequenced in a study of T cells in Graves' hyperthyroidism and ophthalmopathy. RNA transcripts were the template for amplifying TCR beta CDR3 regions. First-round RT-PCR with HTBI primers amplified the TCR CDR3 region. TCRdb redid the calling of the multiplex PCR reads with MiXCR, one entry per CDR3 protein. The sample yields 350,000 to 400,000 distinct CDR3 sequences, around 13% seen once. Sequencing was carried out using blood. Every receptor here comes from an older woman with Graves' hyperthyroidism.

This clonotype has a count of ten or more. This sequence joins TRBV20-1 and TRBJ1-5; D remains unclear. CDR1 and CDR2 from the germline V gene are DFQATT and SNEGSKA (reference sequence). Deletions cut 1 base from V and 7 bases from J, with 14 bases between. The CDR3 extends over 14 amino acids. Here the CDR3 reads CSARGTGNEQPQHF. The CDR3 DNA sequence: TGCAGTGCTAGAGGGACGGGTAATGAACAGCCCCAGCATTTT.

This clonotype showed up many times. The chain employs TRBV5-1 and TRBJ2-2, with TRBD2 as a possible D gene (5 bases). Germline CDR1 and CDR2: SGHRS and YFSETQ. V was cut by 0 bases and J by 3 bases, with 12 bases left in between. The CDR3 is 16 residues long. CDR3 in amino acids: CASSLVSPGYTGELFF. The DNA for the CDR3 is TGCGCCAGCAGCTTGGTGAGTCCGGGGTACACCGGGGAGCTGTTTTTT. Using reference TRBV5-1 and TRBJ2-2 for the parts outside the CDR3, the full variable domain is KAGVTQTPRYLIKTRGQQVTLSCSPISGHRSVSWYQQTPGQGLQFLFEYFSETQRNKGNFPGRFSGRQFSNSRSEMNVSTLELGDSALYLCASSLVSPGYTGELFFGEGSRLTVL.

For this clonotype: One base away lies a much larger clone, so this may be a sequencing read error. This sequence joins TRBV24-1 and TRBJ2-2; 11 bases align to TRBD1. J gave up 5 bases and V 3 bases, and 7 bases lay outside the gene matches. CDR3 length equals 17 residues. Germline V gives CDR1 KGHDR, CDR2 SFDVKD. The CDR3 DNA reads TGTGCCACCAGTGATCCGGACAGGGGGCATCATACCGGGGAGCTGTTTTTT. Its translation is CATSDPDRGHHTGELFF.

CDR3 DNA: TGCGCCAGCAGCAAACCTCAAAGTGGGTATGGCTACACCTTC. Its translation is CASSKPQSGYGYTF. The chain recombines TRBV5-1 with TRBJ1-2, with D hard to call. V was pared by 4 bases and J by 5 bases, with 15 bases between. Germline V gene data show CDR1 as SGHRS and CDR2 as YFSETQ. There are 14 residues in the CDR3.

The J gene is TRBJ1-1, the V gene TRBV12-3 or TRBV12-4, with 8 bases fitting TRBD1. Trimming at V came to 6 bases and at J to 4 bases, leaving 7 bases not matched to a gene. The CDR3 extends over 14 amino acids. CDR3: CASRGQGWSTEAFF. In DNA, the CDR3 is TGTGCCAGCAGAGGACAGGGTTGGAGCACTGAAGCTTTCTTT.

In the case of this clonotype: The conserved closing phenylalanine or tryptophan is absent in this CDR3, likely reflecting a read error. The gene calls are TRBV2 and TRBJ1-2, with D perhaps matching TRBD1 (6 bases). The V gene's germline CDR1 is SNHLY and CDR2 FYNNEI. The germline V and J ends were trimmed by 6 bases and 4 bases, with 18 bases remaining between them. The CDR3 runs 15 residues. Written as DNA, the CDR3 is TGTGCCAGCAGGGAGCAGGGGATGAGTGGCTATGGCTACACCCTC. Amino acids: CASREQGMSGYGYTL.

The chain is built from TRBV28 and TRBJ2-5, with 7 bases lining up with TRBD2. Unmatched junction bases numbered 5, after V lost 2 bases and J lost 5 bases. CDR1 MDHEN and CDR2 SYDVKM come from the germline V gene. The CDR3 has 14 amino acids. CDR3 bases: TGTGCCAGCAGTTTAGAGGCGGGAGCTGAGACCCAGTACTTC. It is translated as CASSLEAGAETQYF.

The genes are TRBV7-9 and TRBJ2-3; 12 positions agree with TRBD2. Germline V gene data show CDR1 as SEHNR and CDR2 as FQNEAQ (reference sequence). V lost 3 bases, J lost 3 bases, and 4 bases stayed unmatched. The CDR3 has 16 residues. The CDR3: CASSLPSGRVTDTQYF. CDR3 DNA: TGTGCCAGCAGCTTGCCTAGCGGGAGGGTTACAGATACGCAGTATTTT.

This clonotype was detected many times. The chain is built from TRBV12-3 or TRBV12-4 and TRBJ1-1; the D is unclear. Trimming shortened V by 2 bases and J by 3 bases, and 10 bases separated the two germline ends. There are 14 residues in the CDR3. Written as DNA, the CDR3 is TGTGCCAGCAGTTTACTAGGGAGCGACACTGAAGCTTTCTTT. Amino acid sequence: CASSLLGSDTEAFF.

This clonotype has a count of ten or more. The CDR3 protein is CASSFLGLDNEQFF. In nucleotides, the CDR3 is TGCGCCAGCAGCTTTTTGGGACTTGACAATGAGCAGTTCTTC. The chain combines TRBV5-1 with TRBJ2-1, with D perhaps TRBD2 (6 bases). V lost 2 bases and J lost 5, with 11 bases in between. There are 14 residues in the CDR3. Per germline, CDR1 SGHRS and CDR2 YFSETQ.

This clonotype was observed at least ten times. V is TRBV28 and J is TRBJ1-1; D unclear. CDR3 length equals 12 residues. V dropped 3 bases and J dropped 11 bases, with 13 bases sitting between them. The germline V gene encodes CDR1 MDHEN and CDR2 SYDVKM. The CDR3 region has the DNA TGTGCCAGCAGTTTCTTTGGTCTAGGGGCTTTCTTT. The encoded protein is CASSFFGLGAFF.

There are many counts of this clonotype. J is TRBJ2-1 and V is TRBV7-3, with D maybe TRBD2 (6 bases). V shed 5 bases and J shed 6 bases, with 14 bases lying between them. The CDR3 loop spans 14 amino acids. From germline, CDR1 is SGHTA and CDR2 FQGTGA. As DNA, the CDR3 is TGTGCCAGCAGCCCTACTAGCTCGGGCAATGAGCAGTTCTTC. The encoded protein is CASSPTSSGNEQFF. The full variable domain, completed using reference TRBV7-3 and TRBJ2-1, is GAGVSQTPSNKVTEKGKYVELRCDPISGHTALYWYRQSLGQGPEFLIYFQGTGAADDSGLPNDRFFAVRPEGSVSTLKIQRTERGDSAVYLCASSPTSSGNEQFFGPGTRLTVL.

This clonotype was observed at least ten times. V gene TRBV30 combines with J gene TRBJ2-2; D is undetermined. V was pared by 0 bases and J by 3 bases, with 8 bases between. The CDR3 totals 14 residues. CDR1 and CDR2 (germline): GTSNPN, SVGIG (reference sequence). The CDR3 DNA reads TGTGCCTGGAGTGTACGCCTCGACACCGGGGAGCTGTTTTTT. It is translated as CAWSVRLDTGELFF.

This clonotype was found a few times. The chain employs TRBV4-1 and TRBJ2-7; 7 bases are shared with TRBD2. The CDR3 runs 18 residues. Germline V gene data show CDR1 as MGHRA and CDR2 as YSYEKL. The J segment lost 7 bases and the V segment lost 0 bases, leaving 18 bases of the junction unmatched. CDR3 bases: TGCGCCAGCAGCCAAGACCCCACCTGGACTAGTAGCCGCAGGGAGCAGTACTTC. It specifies CASSQDPTWTSSRREQYF.

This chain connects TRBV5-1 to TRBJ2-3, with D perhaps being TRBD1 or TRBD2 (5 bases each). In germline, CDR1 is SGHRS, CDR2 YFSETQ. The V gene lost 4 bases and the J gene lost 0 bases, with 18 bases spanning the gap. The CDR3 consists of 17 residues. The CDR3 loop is CASSTGTQGTSTDTQYF. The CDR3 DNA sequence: TGCGCCAGCAGCACGGGAACCCAGGGAACTAGCACAGATACGCAGTATTTT.

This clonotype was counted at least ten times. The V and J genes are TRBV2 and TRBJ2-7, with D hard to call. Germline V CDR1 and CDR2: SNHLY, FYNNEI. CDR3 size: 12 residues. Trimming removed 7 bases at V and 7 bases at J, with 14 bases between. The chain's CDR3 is CASTPQAWEQYF. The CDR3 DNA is TGTGCCAGCACACCTCAGGCTTGGGAGCAGTACTTC.

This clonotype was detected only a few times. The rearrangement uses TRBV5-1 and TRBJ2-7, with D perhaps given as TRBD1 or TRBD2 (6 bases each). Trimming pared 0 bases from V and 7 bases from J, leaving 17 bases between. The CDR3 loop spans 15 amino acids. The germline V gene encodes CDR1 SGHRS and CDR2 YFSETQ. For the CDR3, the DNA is TGCGCCAGCAGCTTGGCTTGGGGGGCTCTGCGGGAGCAGTACTTC. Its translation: CASSLAWGALREQYF.

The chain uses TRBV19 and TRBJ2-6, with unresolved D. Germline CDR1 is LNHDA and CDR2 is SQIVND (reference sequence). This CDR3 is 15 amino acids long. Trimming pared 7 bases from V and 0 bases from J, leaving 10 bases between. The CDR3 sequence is CASMVAPSGANVLTF. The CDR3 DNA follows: TGTGCCAGTATGGTAGCCCCCTCTGGGGCCAACGTCCTGACTTTC.

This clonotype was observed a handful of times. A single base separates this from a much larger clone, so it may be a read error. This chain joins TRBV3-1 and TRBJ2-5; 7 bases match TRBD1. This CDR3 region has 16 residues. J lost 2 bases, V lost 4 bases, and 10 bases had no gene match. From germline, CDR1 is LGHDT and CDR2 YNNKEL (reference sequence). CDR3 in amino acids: CASSRVTGANQETQYF. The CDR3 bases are TGTGCCAGCAGCCGGGTAACAGGGGCTAATCAAGAGACCCAGTACTTC.

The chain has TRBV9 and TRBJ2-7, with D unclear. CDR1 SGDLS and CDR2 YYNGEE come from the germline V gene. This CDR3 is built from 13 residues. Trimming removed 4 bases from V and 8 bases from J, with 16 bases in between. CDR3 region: CASSNPGTQQQYF. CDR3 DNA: TGTGCCAGCAGCAACCCGGGCACTCAGCAGCAGTACTTC.

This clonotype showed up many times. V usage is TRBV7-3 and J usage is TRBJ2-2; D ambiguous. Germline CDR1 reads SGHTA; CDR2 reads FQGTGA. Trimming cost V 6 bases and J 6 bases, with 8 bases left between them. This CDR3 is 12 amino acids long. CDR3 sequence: CASRPEPGELFF. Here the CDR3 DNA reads TGTGCCAGCAGGCCAGAGCCCGGGGAGCTGTTTTTT.

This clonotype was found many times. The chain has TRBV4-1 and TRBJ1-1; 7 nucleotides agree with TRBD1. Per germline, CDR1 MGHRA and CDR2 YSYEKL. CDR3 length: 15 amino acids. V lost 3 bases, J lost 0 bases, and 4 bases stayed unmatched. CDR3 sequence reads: CASSQTGPVNTEAFF. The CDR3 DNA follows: TGCGCCAGCAGCCAGACAGGGCCGGTGAACACTGAAGCTTTCTTT.

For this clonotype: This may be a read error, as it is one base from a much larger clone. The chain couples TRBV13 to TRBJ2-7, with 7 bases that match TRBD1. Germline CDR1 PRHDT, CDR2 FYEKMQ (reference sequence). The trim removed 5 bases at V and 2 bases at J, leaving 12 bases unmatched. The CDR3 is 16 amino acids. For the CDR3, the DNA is TGTGCCAGCAGCATAAGCTCTTCGACAGGGCCCTACGAGCAGTACTTC. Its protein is CASSISSSTGPYEQYF.

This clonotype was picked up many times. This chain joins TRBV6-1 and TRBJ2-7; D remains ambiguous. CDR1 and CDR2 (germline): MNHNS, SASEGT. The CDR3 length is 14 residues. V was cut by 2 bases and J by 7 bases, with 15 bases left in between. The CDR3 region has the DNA TGTGCCAGCAGTGAATGGAAGACTGGGCCGGAGCAGTACTTC. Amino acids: CASSEWKTGPEQYF.

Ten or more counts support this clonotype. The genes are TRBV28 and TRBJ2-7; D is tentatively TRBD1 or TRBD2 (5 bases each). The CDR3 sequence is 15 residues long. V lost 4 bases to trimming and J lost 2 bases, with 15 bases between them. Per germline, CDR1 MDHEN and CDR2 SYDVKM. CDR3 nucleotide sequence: TGTGCCAGCAGTTCGGTCTGGGACGGTACCTACGAGCAGTACTTC. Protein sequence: CASSSVWDGTYEQYF.

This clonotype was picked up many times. The CDR3 DNA follows: TGCGCCAGCACTAGGACAGCTAAAGATCAGCCCCAGCATTTT. It codes for CASTRTAKDQPQHF. This chain uses TRBV10-2 with TRBJ1-5; TRBD1 might be the D (6 bases). This CDR3 is built from 14 residues. V was shortened by 7 bases and J by 5 bases, with 15 bases between the two germline ends. Per germline, CDR1 WSHSY and CDR2 SAAADI.

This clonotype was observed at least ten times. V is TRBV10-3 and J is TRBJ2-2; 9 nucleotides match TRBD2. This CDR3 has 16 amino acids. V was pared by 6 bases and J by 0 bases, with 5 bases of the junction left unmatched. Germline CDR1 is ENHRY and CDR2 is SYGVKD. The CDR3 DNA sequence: TGTGCCATCAGGGATAGCGGGAGTGCGAACACCGGGGAGCTGTTTTTT. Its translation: CAIRDSGSANTGELFF.

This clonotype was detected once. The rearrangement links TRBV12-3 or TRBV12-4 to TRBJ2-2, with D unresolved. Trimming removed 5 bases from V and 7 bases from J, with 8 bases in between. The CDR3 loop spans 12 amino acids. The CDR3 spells CASSPSLGELFF. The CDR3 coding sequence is TGTGCCAGCAGTCCCAGCCTCGGGGAGCTGTTTTTT.

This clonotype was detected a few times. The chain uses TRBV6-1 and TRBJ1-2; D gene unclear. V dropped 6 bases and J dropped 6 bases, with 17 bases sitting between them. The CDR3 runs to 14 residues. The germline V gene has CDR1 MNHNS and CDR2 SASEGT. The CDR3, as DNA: TGTGCCAGCAGCCAAATGGGAATGGACGATGGCTACACCTTC. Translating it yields CASSQMGMDDGYTF.

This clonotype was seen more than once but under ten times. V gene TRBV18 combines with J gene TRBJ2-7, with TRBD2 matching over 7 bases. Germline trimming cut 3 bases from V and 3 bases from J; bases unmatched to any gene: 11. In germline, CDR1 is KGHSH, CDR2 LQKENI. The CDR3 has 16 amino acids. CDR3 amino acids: CASSPWRAGEIYEQYF. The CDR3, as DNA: TGTGCCAGCTCACCCTGGCGCGCGGGAGAGATCTACGAGCAGTACTTC.

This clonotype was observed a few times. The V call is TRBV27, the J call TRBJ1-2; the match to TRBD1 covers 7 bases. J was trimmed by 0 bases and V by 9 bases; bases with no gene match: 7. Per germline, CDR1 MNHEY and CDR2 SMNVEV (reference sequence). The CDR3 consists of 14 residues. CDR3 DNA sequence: TGTGCCAGGAACAGGGGCCCCGCTAACTATGGCTACACCTTC. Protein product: CARNRGPANYGYTF.

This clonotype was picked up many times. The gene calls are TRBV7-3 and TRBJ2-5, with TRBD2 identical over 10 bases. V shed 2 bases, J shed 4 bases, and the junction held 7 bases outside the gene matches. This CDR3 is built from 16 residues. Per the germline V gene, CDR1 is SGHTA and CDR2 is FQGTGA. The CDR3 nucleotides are TGTGCCAGCAGCTTATTTCCAGCGGGAGGGTCAGAGACCCAGTACTTC. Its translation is CASSLFPAGGSETQYF.